Listed here are 4 T cell receptor beta chains from one sample, sequenced in a study of Tregs in tolerant kidney transplant recipients. Sequenced by immunoSEQ multiplex PCR; TCRdb stores in-frame clones only, minus some. The sample holds about 240,000 clones, about 80% seen once. Sequenced input: CD4+ T cells from blood. These receptor sequences come from a human donor in good health.

This chain uses TRBV7-9 with TRBJ2-1; TRBD2 aligns across 9 bases. This CDR3 contains 18 residues. Trimming cost V 5 bases and J 4 bases; bases outside gene matches: 15. Germline V gene data show CDR1 as SEHNR and CDR2 as FQNEAQ (reference sequence). The CDR3 bases are TGTGCCAGCAGCCCTAGCCAGCTAGCGGGATCAGGATACAATGAGCAGTTCTTC. Its protein is CASSPSQLAGSGYNEQFF.

The rearrangement joins TRBV6-6 to TRBJ1-3; D not resolved. The CDR3 length is 15 residues. V was pared by 0 bases and J by 4 bases, with 10 bases between. Looked up from germline, CDR1 is MNHNY and CDR2 is SVGAGI (reference sequence). Written as DNA, the CDR3 is TGTGCCAGCAGTTACTCATCGAACCTAGGAAACACCATATATTTT. Amino acid sequence: CASSYSSNLGNTIYF.

V gene TRBV5-6 combines with J gene TRBJ1-1; the D is unclear. CDR3 size: 13 residues. Trimming pared 0 bases from V and 9 bases from J, leaving 12 bases between. Germline CDR1 reads SGHDT; CDR2 reads YYEEEE. CDR3 in DNA: TGTGCCAGCAGCTTGGCTGCTATCCGCAAAGCTTTCTTT. This translates into CASSLAAIRKAFF.

The rearrangement joins TRBV11-3 to TRBJ2-1, with 7 bases lining up with TRBD2. Unmatched junction bases numbered 1, after V lost 1 base and J lost 4 bases. The CDR3 is made up of 14 amino acids. The germline gives CDR1 SGHNT, CDR2 YENEEA. As DNA, the CDR3 is TGTGCCAGCAGCTTAGGCGGGGGTTACAATGAGCAGTTCTTC. This encodes CASSLGGGYNEQFF.